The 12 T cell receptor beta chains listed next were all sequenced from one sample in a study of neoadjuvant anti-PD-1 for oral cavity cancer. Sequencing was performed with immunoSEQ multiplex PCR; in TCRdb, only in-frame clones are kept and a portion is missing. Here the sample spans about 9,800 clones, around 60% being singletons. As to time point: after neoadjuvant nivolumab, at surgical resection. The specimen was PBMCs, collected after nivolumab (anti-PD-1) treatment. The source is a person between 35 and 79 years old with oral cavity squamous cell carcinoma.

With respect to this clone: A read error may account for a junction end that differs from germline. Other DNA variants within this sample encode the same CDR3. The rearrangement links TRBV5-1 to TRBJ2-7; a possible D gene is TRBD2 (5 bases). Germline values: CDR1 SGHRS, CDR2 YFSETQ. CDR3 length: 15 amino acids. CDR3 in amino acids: CASSLGGGLAYEQYF. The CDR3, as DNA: TGCGCCAGCAGCTTGGGTGGCGGTCTAGCCTATGAGCAGTACTTC.

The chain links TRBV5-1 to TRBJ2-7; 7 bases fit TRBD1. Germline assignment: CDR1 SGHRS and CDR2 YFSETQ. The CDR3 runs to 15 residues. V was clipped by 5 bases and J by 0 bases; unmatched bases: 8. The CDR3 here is CASRRGPESSYEQYF. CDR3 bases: TGCGCCAGCAGAAGGGGGCCGGAGAGCTCCTACGAGCAGTACTTC.

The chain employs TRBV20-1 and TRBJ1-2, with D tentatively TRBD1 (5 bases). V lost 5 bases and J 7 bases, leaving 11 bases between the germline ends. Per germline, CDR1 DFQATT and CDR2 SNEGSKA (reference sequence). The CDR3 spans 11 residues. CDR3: CSAVDSTGYTF. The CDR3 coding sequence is TGCAGTGCTGTAGACAGCACTGGCTACACCTTC.

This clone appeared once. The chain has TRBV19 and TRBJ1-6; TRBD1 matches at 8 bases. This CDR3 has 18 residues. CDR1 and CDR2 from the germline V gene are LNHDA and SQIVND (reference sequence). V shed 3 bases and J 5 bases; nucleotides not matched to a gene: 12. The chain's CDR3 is CASSIDQGAPPHNSPLHF. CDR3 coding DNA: TGTGCCAGTAGTATTGATCAGGGGGCCCCCCCTCATAATTCACCCCTCCACTTT.

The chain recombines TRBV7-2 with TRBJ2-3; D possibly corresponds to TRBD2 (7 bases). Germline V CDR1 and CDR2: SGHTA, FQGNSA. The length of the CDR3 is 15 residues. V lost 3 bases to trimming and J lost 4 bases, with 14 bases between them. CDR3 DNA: TGTGCCAGCAGCTTCGACGGGGGGCGGGCAGATACGCAGTATTTT. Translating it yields CASSFDGGRADTQYF.

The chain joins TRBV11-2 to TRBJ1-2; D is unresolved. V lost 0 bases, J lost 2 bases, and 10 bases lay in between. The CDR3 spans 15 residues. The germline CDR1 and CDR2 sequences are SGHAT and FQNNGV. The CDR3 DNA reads TGTGCCAGCAGCTTAGATCAGCGACAAAACTATGGCTACACCTTC. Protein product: CASSLDQRQNYGYTF.

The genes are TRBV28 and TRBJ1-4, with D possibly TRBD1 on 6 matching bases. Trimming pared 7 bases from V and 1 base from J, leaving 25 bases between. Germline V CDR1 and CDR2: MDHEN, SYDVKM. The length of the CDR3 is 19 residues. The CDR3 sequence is CASTLATFRGARTNEKLFF. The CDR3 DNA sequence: TGTGCCAGCACCCTGGCCACATTTAGGGGGGCGCGAACTAATGAAAAACTGTTTTTT.

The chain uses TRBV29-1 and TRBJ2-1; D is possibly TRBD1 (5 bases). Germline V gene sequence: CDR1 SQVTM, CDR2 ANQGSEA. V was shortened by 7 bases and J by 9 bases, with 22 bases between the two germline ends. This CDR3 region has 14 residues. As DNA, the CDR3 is TGCAGCGCCCACTCAGGGTTCGCGTTCGGTGAGCAGTTCTTC. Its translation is CSAHSGFAFGEQFF.

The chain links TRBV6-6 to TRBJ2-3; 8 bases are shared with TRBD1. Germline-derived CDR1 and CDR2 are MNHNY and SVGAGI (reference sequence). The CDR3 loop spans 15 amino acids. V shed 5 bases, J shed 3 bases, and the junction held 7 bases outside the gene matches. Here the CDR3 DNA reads TGTGCCAGCAGTAACCGGGACAGGACTACAGATACGCAGTATTTT. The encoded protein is CASSNRDRTTDTQYF.

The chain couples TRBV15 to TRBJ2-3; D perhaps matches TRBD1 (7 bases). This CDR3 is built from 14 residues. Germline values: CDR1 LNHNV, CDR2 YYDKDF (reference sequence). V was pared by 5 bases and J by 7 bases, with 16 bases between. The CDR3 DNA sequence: TGTGCCACCAGCGTCCAGGGGGGCCAGAATACGCAGTATTTT. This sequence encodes CATSVQGGQNTQYF.

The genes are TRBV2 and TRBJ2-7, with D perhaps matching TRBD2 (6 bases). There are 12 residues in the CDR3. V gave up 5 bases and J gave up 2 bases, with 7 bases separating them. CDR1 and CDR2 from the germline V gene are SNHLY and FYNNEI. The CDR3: CASSTGAYEQYF. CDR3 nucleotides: TGTGCCAGCAGTACGGGGGCCTACGAGCAGTACTTC.

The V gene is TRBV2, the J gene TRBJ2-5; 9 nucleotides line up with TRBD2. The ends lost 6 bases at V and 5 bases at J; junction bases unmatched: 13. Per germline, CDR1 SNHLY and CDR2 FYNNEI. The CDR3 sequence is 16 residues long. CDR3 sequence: CASRRTDLAGIETQYF. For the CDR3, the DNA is TGTGCCAGCAGAAGGACAGACCTAGCGGGGATCGAGACCCAGTACTTC.